Below, 16 T cell receptor beta chains from the same sample are listed, as sequenced in a study of PD-1 blockade in mismatch repair-deficient tumors. Libraries were prepared by immunoSEQ multiplex PCR; TCRdb keeps only in-frame clonotypes and omits some of them. The sample lists around 120,000 clones; about 90% were seen once. The sample consisted of peripheral blood, taken 70 to 72 weeks after starting pembrolizumab. These receptors originate from an adult with mismatch repair-deficient cancer.

The rearrangement joins TRBV6-1 to TRBJ2-5; 12 nucleotides match TRBD1. The CDR3 loop spans 15 amino acids. The V gene end was trimmed by 3 bases and the J gene end by 4 bases; junction bases not matched to a gene: 3. Germline V CDR1 and CDR2: MNHNS, SASEGT. CDR3 amino acids: CASSEGTGGAETQYF. The CDR3 bases are TGTGCCAGCAGTGAGGGGACAGGGGGCGCAGAGACCCAGTACTTC.

The chain recombines TRBV12-5 with TRBJ2-3; 8 nucleotides agree with TRBD2. This CDR3 has 16 residues. In germline, CDR1 is LGHNT, CDR2 FRNRAP. V dropped 1 base and J dropped 2; count of bases not matched to a gene: 5. CDR3 region: CASGLGLAGYTDTQYF. CDR3 in DNA: TGTGCTAGTGGTTTGGGGCTAGCGGGTTACACAGATACGCAGTATTTT. Together with reference TRBV12-5 and TRBJ2-3, the CDR3 gives the full variable domain: DARVTQTPRHKVTEMGQEVTMRCQPILGHNTVFWYRQTMMQGLELLAYFRNRAPLDDSGMPKDRFSAEMPDATLATLKIQPSEPRDSAVYFCASGLGLAGYTDTQYFGPGTRLTVL.

The chain joins TRBV11-2 to TRBJ2-3, with 7 bases that match TRBD2. V shed 5 bases and J 6 bases; nucleotides not matched to a gene: 8. Germline V CDR1 and CDR2: SGHAT, FQNNGV. The CDR3 loop spans 14 amino acids. CDR3 DNA: TGTGCCAGCAGCCCCTTGACCGGGGGGGATACGCAGTATTTT. It specifies CASSPLTGGDTQYF. Together with reference TRBV11-2 and TRBJ2-3, the CDR3 gives the full variable domain: EAGVAQSPRYKIIEKRQSVAFWCNPISGHATLYWYQQILGQGPKLLIQFQNNGVVDDSQLPKDRFSAERLKGVDSTLKIQPAKLEDSAVYLCASSPLTGGDTQYFGPGTRLTVL.

In its sample, this clone was seen once. The CDR3 nucleotides are TGTGCCAGCAGTGAATTCGACGGACAGGGGGCTCAGCCCCAGCATTTT. As protein: CASSEFDGQGAQPQHF. The gene calls are TRBV6-1 and TRBJ1-5, with 11 bases aligning to TRBD1. With V trimmed by 2 bases and J by 6 bases, 6 bases remained unmatched. This CDR3 is 16 amino acids long. From germline, CDR1 is MNHNS and CDR2 SASEGT.

The chain combines TRBV7-8 with TRBJ1-2; 12 bases agree with TRBD1. The CDR3 totals 13 residues. V shed 6 bases, J shed 10 bases, and the junction held 6 bases outside the gene matches. Germline V gene data show CDR1 as SGHVS and CDR2 as FQNEAQ. The CDR3 bases are TGTGCCAGCAGAAAAGGGACAGGGGGCGTCTACACCTTC. Protein: CASRKGTGGVYTF.

The chain combines TRBV5-8 with TRBJ2-7; D is ambiguous. Germline lookup yields CDR1 SGHTS and CDR2 YDEGEE. CDR3 length: 11 amino acids. V was pared by 4 bases and J by 4 bases, with 6 bases between. The CDR3 loop is CASSVDYEQYF. The DNA for the CDR3 is TGTGCCAGCAGCGTGGATTACGAGCAGTACTTC.

The V gene is TRBV9, the J gene TRBJ2-1; 7 nucleotides agree with TRBD2. From germline, CDR1 is SGDLS and CDR2 YYNGEE. Trimming at V came to 4 bases and at J to 5 bases, leaving 6 bases not matched to a gene. This CDR3 region has 14 residues. CDR3 coding DNA: TGTGCCAGCAGCCCGCGGGACTACGACAATGAGCAGTTCTTC. It is translated as CASSPRDYDNEQFF.

The rearrangement joins TRBV9 to TRBJ2-1, with D perhaps given as TRBD1 or TRBD2 (5 bases each). V lost 4 bases and J 9 bases, leaving 11 bases between the germline ends. Germline CDR1 SGDLS, CDR2 YYNGEE. This CDR3 region has 12 residues. In DNA form, the CDR3 reads TGTGCCAGCAGCTTTCGGGGACCTGAGCAGTTCTTC. Protein product: CASSFRGPEQFF.

This chain uses TRBV2 with TRBJ1-5, with 8 bases fitting TRBD1. The CDR3 contains 15 residues. In germline, CDR1 is SNHLY, CDR2 FYNNEI. The V gene end was trimmed by 4 bases and the J gene end by 4 bases; junction bases not matched to a gene: 6. The CDR3 bases are TGTGCCAGCAGTGTCAGGGGGCGCGTTAATCAGCCCCAGCATTTT. Its translation: CASSVRGRVNQPQHF.

This rearrangement joins TRBV11-2 to TRBJ2-5; weak D call: TRBD2 (5 bases). The CDR3 is made up of 14 amino acids. Trimming took 3 bases from V and 2 from J, leaving 10 bases between them. Germline V lookup: CDR1 SGHAT, CDR2 FQNNGV. This chain's CDR3 is CASSFIVAQETQYF. CDR3 DNA sequence: TGTGCCAGCAGCTTTATAGTAGCGCAAGAGACCCAGTACTTC.

V is TRBV7-9 and J is TRBJ2-3; TRBD1 aligns across 9 bases. CDR1 SEHNR and CDR2 FQNEAQ come from the germline V gene (reference sequence). The CDR3 is 16 residues long. Trimming took 2 bases from V and 2 from J; bases not matched to a gene: 5. The CDR3, as DNA: TGTGCCAGCAGCTTATCGGGACAGGGTTTCACAGATACGCAGTATTTT. It specifies CASSLSGQGFTDTQYF. Combining the CDR3 with reference TRBV7-9 and TRBJ2-3 gives the whole variable domain DTGVSQNPRHKITKRGQNVTFRCDPISEHNRLYWYRQTLGQGPEFLTYFQNEAQLEKSRLLSDRFSAERPKGSFSTLEIQRTEQGDSAMYLCASSLSGQGFTDTQYFGPGTRLTVL.

This chain links TRBV2 with TRBJ2-5, with 7 bases lining up with TRBD2. This CDR3 is 13 amino acids long. CDR1 and CDR2 (germline): SNHLY, FYNNEI. V was pared by 4 bases and J by 5 bases, with 4 bases of the junction left unmatched. The CDR3 protein is CASSGGGAETQYF. CDR3 in DNA: TGTGCCAGCAGTGGGGGGGGAGCGGAGACCCAGTACTTC.

V usage is TRBV7-9 and J usage is TRBJ1-2; D possibly corresponds to TRBD1 (5 bases). This CDR3 is 17 amino acids long. Germline V CDR1 and CDR2: SEHNR, FQNEAQ (reference sequence). The V end was cut by 2 bases, the J end by 3 bases, with 19 bases between. In DNA form, the CDR3 reads TGTGCCAGCAGCTTAAGTTTCCTTCCAGGGTCCGACTATGGCTACACCTTC. Translating gives CASSLSFLPGSDYGYTF.

The chain couples TRBV4-1 to TRBJ2-1; D may be TRBD1 (6 bases). Germline V CDR1 and CDR2: MGHRA, YSYEKL. With 0 bases removed from V and 3 bases from J, the gap between germline ends came to 9 bases. This CDR3 is built from 15 residues. CDR3 sequence (DNA): TGCGCCAGCAGCCAAGACAGGGGTAGCTACAATGAGCAGTTCTTC. Translating gives CASSQDRGSYNEQFF.

The V and J genes are TRBV5-1 and TRBJ2-2; the D gene is possibly TRBD1 (6 bases). Germline CDR1 reads SGHRS; CDR2 reads YFSETQ. This CDR3 has 17 residues. Trimming cost V 4 bases and J 8 bases, with 24 bases left between them. The CDR3 DNA reads TGCGCCAGCAGCCCGCCGGGCCAGAGGGGGTTTGGAGGGGAGCTGTTTTTT. It encodes CASSPPGQRGFGGELFF.

J is TRBJ2-1 and V is TRBV27; no firm D call. The V gene lost 3 bases and the J gene lost 7 bases, with 25 bases spanning the gap. Germline CDR1 MNHEY, CDR2 SMNVEV (reference sequence). The CDR3 contains 18 residues. CDR3 amino acids: CASSLGATGSLSLNEQFF. The CDR3 nucleotides are TGTGCCAGCAGTTTGGGTGCCACCGGGTCCTTATCTTTGAATGAGCAGTTCTTC.